At least ten counts were recorded for the clone carrying this T cell receptor beta chain. TCRdb keeps only in-frame clones here, not all; method: immunoSEQ multiplex PCR. The sample shows some 100,000 clones, about 91% of them seen only once. This CDR3 has 16 residues. The germline V gene has CDR1 SGHDT and CDR2 YYEEEE. V gave up 4 bases and J gave up 2 bases, with 19 bases separating them. These data belong to a study of control samples from healthy donors and cancer patients. The source material was blood. The source is a man aged 25 to 45 in good health. The rearrangement joins TRBV5-6 to TRBJ2-7; possibly TRBD1 or TRBD2 for D (5 bases each). This CDR3 is CASSGDPIGATYEQYF. CDR3 in DNA: TGTGCCAGCAGCGGGGACCCCATAGGGGCCACCTACGAGCAGTACTTC.